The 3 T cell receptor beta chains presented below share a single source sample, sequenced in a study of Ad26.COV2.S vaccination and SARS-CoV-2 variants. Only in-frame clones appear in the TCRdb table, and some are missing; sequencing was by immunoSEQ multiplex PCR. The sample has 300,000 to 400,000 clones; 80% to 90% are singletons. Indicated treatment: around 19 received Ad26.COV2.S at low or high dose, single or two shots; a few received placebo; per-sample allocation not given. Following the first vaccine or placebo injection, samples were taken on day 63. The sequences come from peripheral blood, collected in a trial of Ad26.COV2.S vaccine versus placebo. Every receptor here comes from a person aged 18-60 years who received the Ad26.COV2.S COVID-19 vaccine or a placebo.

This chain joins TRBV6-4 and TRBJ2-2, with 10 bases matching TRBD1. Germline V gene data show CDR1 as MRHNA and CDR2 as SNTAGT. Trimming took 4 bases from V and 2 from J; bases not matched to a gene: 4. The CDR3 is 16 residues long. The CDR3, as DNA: TGTGCCAGCAGTGCTGGACAGGGGGGAAACACCGGGGAGCTGTTTTTT. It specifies CASSAGQGGNTGELFF.

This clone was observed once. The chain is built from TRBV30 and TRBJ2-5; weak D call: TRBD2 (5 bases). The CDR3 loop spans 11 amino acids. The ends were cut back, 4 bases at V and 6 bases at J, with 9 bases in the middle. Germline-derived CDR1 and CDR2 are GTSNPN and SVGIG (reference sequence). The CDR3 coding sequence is TGTGCCTGGACTAGCTTGCAGACCCAGTACTTC. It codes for CAWTSLQTQYF.

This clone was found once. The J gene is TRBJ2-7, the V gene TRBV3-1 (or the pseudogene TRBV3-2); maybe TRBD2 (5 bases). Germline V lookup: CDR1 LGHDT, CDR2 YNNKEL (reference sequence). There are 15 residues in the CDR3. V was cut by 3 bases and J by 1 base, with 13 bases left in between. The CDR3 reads CASSHRGGRSYEQYF. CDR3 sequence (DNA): TGTGCCAGCAGCCACCGAGGAGGCAGGTCCTACGAGCAGTACTTC.